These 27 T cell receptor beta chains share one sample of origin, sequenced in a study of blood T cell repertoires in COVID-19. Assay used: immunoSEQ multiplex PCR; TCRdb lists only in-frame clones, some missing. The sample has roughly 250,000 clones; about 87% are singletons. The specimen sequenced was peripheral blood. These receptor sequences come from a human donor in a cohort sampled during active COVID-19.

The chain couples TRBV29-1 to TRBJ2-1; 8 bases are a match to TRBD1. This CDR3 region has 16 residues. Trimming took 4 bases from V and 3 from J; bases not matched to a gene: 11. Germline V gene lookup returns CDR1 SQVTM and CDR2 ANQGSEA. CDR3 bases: TGCAGCGTTGTGCGGGTCGCAGGGGGCCTCTACAATGAGCAGTTCTTC. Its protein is CSVVRVAGGLYNEQFF.

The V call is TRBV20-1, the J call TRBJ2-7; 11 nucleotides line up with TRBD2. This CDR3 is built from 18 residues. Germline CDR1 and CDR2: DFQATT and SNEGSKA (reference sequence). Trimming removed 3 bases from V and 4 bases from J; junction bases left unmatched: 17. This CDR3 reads CSASPGTSGVGPKYEQYF. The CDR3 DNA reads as TGCAGTGCTAGTCCCGGGACTAGCGGAGTGGGGCCTAAGTACGAGCAGTACTTC.

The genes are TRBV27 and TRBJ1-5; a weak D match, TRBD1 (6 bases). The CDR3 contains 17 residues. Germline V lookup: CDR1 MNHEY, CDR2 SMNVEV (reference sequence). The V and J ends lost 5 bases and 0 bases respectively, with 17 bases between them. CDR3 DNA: TGTGCCAGCAGTATGGGAACAGGGCCTTATAGCAATCAGCCCCAGCATTTT. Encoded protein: CASSMGTGPYSNQPQHF.

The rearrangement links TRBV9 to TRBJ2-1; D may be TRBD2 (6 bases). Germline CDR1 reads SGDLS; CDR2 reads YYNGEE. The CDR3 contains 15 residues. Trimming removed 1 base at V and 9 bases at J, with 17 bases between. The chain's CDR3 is CASSVSTAMGGEQFF. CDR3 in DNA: TGTGCCAGCAGCGTAAGTACGGCAATGGGGGGTGAGCAGTTCTTC.

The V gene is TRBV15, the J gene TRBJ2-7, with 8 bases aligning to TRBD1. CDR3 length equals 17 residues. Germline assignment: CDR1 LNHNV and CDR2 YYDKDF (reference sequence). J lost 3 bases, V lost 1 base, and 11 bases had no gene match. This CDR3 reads CATSRGEMTGDGYEQYF. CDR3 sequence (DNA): TGTGCCACCAGCAGAGGGGAAATGACAGGGGATGGCTACGAGCAGTACTTC.

CDR3 sequence (DNA): TGTGCCAGCAGTTTCTTCGGGGGGAGTACAGATACGCAGTATTTT. Residues: CASSFFGGSTDTQYF. The chain employs TRBV27 and TRBJ2-3, with TRBD2 matching 7 bases. From germline, CDR1 is MNHEY and CDR2 SMNVEV (reference sequence). V shed 3 bases and J 3 bases; nucleotides not matched to a gene: 6. The CDR3 runs 15 residues.

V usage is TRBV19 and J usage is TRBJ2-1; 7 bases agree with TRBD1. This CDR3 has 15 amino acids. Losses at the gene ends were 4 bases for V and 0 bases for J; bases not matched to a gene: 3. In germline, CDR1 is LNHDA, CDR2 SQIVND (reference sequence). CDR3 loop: CASSRQGLSYNEQFF. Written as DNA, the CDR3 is TGTGCCAGTAGTAGACAGGGCCTCTCCTACAATGAGCAGTTCTTC.

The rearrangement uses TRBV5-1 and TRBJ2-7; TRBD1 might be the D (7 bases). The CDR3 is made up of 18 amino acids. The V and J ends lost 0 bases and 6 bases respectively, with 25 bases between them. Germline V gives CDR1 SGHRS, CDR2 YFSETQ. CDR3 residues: CASSLAGQLMSLASEQYF. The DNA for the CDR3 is TGCGCCAGCAGCTTGGCGGGACAGCTAATGTCACTAGCCTCCGAGCAGTACTTC.

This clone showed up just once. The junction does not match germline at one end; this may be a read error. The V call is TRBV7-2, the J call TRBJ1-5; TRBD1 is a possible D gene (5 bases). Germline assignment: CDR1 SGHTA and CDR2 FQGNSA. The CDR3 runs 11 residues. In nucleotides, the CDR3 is TGTGCCAGCAGCCTAGAAGGGCATCAGGGTTTT. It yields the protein CASSLEGHQGF.

The chain's CDR3 is CASSQVGGGPSDTQYF. DNA of the CDR3: TGTGCCAGCAGCCAGGTTGGGGGAGGGCCATCGGATACGCAGTATTTT. This chain links TRBV3-1 (or the pseudogene TRBV3-2) with TRBJ2-3; 7 bases match TRBD2. Germline V lookup: CDR1 LGHDT, CDR2 YNNKEL (reference sequence). This CDR3 has 16 amino acids. Trimming cost V 3 bases and J 6 bases; bases outside gene matches: 12.

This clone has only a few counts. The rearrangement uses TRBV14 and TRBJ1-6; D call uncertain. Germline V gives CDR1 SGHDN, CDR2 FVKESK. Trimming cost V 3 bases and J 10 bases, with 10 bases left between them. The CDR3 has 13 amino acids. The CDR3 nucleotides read TGTGCCAGCAGCCAGAACTTCAACTCACCCCTCCACTTT. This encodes CASSQNFNSPLHF.

CDR3 amino acids: CASSNTGPYEQYF. The CDR3 DNA sequence: TGCGCCAGCAGCAACACAGGTCCCTACGAGCAGTACTTC. This chain links TRBV10-2 with TRBJ2-7, with D possibly TRBD1 on 5 matching bases. The CDR3 has 13 amino acids. CDR1 is WSHSY, CDR2 SAAADI, per germline. Trimming cost V 6 bases and J 2 bases, with 11 bases left between them.

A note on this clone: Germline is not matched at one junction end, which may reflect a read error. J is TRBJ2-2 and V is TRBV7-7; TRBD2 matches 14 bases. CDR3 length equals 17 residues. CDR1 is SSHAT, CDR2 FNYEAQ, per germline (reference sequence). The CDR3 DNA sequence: TGTGCTAGCAGCGCCACGACTAGCGGGAGGGCCGACGGGGAGCTGTTTTTT. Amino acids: CASSATTSGRADGELFF.

In nucleotides, the CDR3 is TGCGCCAGCTCGCTCGGGGTCCGGAACACTGAAGCTTTCTTT. Protein sequence: CASSLGVRNTEAFF. The chain is built from TRBV5-1 and TRBJ1-1; D remains ambiguous. V gave up 7 bases and J gave up 1 base, with 14 bases separating them. The CDR3 contains 14 residues. Germline lookup yields CDR1 SGHRS and CDR2 YFSETQ.

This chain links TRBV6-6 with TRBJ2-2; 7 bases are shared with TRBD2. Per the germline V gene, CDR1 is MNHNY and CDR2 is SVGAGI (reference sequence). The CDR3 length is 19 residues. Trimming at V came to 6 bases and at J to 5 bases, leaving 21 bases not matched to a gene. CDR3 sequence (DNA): TGTGCCAGCAGCTCCCCATTGTCGGGAGGCGGGCAGCGTACCGGGGAGCTGTTTTTT. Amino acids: CASSSPLSGGGQRTGELFF.

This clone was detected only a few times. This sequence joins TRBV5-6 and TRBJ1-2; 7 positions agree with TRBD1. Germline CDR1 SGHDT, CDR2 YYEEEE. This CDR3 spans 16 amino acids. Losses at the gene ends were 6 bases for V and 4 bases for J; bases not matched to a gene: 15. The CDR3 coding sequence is TGTGCCAGCACCGTTGACAGGGAGGTTGGCAGCTATGGCTACACCTTC. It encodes CASTVDREVGSYGYTF.

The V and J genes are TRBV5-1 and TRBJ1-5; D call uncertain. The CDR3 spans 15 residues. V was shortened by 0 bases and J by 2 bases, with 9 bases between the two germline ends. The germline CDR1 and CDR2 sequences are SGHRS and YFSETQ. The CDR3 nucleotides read TGCGCCAGCAGCTTGGGCGAGAGCGGCAATCAGCCCCAGCATTTT. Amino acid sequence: CASSLGESGNQPQHF.

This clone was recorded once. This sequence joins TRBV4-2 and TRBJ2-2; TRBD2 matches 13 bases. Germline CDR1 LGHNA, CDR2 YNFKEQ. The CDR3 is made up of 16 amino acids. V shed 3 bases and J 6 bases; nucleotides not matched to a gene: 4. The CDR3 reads CASSQKGLAGSGELFF. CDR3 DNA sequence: TGTGCCAGCAGCCAGAAGGGACTAGCGGGGTCCGGGGAGCTGTTTTTT.

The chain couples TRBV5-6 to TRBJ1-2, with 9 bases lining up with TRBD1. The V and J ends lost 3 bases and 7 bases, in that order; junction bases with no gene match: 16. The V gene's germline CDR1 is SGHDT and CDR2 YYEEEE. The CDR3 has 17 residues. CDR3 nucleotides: TGTGCCAGCAGCTCAGAAACCACAGGGGGCGGGAAGGTTGGCTACACCTTC. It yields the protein CASSSETTGGGKVGYTF.

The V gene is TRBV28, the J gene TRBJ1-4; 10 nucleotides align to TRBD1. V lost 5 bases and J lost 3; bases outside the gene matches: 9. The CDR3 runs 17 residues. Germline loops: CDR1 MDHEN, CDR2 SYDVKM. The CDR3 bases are TGTGCCAGCAGTCCGCCGGGACAGGGGAAGTCTAATGAAAAACTGTTTTTT. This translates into CASSPPGQGKSNEKLFF. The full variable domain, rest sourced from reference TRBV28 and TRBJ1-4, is DVKVTQSSRYLVKRTGEKVFLECVQDMDHENMFWYRQDPGLGLRLIYFSYDVKMKEKGDIPEGYSVSREKKERFSLILESASTNQTSMYLCASSPPGQGKSNEKLFFGSGTQLSVL.

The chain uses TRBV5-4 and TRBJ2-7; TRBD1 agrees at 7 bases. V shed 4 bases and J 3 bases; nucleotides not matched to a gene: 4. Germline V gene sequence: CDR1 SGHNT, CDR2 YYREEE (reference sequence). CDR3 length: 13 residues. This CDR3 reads CASSNRDSYEQYF. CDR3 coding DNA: TGTGCCAGCAGCAACCGGGACAGCTACGAGCAGTACTTC.

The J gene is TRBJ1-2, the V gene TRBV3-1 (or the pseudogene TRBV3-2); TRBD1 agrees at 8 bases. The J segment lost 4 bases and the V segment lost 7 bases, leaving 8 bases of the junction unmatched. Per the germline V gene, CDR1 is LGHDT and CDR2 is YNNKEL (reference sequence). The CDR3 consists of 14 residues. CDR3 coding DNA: TGTGCCAGCACCCCTCTGGACAGGGCCTATGGCTACACCTTC. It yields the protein CASTPLDRAYGYTF.

CDR3 amino acids: CATGERDTQYF. In nucleotides, the CDR3 is TGTGCCACGGGAGAGAGAGATACGCAGTATTTT. This chain links TRBV19 with TRBJ2-3; tentatively, D is TRBD2 (6 bases). CDR1 and CDR2 from the germline V gene are LNHDA and SQIVND (reference sequence). The V end lost 10 bases, the J end lost 5 bases, and 10 bases lay between the germline ends. This CDR3 has 11 residues.

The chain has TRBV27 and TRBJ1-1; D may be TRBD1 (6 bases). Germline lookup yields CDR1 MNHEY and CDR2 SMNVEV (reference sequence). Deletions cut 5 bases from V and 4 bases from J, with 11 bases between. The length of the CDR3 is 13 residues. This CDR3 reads CASSPTGPTEAFF. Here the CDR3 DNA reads TGTGCCAGCAGTCCAACAGGGCCCACTGAAGCTTTCTTT.

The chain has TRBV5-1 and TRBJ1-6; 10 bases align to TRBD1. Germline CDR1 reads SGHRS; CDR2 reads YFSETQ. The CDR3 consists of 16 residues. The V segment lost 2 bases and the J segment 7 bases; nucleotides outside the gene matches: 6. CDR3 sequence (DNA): TGCGCCAGCAGCTTAACCGGGACAGGGGTAAATTCACCCCTCCACTTT. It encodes CASSLTGTGVNSPLHF.

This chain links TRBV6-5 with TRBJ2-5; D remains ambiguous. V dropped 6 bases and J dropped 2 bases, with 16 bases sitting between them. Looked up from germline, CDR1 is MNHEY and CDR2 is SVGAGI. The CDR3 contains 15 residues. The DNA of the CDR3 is TGTGCCAGCAGGCCCAAGCCCCCCGTGCAAGAGACCCAGTACTTC. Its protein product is CASRPKPPVQETQYF.

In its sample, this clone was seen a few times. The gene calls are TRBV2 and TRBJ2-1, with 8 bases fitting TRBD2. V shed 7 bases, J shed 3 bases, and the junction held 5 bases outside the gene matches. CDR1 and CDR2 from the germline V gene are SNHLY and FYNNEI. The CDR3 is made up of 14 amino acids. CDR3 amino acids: CASKSGSVYNEQFF. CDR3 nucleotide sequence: TGTGCCAGCAAGAGCGGGAGTGTCTACAATGAGCAGTTCTTC. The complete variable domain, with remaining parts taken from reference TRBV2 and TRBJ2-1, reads EPEVTQTPSHQVTQMGQEVILRCVPISNHLYFYWYRQILGQKVEFLVSFYNNEISEKSEIFDDQFSVERPDGSNFTLKIRSTKLEDSAMYFCASKSGSVYNEQFFGPGTRLTVL.